Given below is one T cell receptor (beta chain) in context. The target antigen is unknown. V lost 4 bases, J lost 4 bases, and 10 bases lay in between. Germline V gene sequence: CDR1 KGHSH, CDR2 LQKENI. This CDR3 spans 14 amino acids. Sequencing used immunoSEQ multiplex PCR; TCRdb keeps in-frame clones, though not all of them. The sample includes 65,000 to 90,000 clones, nearly 90% of them seen just once. This sample is drawn from a study of T cell responses to AZD1222 COVID-19 vaccine. Study findings and constraints: Just a handful of AZD1222 recipients were seropositive at baseline. It was only after the peak T cell response that any repertoires were sampled.

The sequence was collected from an adult who received the AZD1222 COVID-19 vaccine. The V and J genes are TRBV18 and TRBJ1-4, with D unclear. The sequenced sample was peripheral blood, obtained 28 days after the second AZD1222 dose. The CDR3 sequence is CASSQQSGNEKLFF. The CDR3 nucleotides read TGTGCCAGCTCACAACAGAGTGGTAATGAAAAACTGTTTTTT.